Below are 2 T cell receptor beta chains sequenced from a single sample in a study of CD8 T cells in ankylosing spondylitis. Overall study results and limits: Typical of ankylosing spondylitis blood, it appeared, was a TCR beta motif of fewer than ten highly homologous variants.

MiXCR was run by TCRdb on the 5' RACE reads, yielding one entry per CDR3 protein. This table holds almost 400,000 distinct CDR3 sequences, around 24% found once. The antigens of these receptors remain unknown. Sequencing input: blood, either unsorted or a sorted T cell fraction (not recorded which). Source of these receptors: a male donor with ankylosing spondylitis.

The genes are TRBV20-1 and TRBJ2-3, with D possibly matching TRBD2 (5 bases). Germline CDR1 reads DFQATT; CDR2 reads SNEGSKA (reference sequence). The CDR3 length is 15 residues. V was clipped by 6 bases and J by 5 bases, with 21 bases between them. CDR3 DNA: TGCAGTGCGCCTAGCCTCTCTAGACACTTAGATACGCAGTATTTT. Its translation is CSAPSLSRHLDTQYF.

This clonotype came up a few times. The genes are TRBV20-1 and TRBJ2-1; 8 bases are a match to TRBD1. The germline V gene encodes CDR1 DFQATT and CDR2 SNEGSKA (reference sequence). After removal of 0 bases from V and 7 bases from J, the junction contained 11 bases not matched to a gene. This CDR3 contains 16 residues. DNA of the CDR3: TGCAGTGCTAGAGATCCGAGACAGGGGTTATTTAATGAGCAGTTCTTC. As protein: CSARDPRQGLFNEQFF.